These 11 T cell receptor beta chains share one sample of origin, sequenced in a study of OX40 agonist ivuxolimab in advanced cancers. Libraries were built with the immunoSEQ multiplex PCR assay. TCRdb took over this immuneACCESS table, retaining in-frame rearrangements with V and J assigned. Such tables are incomplete; in checked studies, under half of the missing clones stem from an unresolved V gene, and the remainder is unexplained. The sample records 90,000 or so clones, 91% of which are singletons. Of the sample, roughly 2.6% is held by the ten largest clones. Sequencing was performed on CD4+ or CD8+ T cells sorted from blood, taken in a trial of the OX40 agonist ivuxolimab. Source of these receptors: an adult with an advanced solid tumor such as melanoma, head and neck, liver or kidney cancer.

The chain employs TRBV7-5 and TRBJ2-5; TRBD1, the table's D call, was not compared with the DNA. TRBV7-5 is deemed a pseudogene. This CDR3 region has 13 residues. This chain's CDR3 is CATKQGGKETQYF. CDR3 DNA sequence: TGTGCCACCAAACAGGGCGGAAAAGAGACCCAGTACTTC.

J is TRBJ2-7 and V is TRBV29-1; 7 bases line up with TRBD2. V shed 2 bases, J shed 0 bases, and the junction held 4 bases outside the gene matches. This CDR3 comprises 14 residues. Germline CDR1 reads SQVTM; CDR2 reads ANQGSEA. CDR3 loop: CSVEYPSGSYEQYF. CDR3 coding DNA: TGCAGCGTTGAATATCCTAGCGGCTCCTACGAGCAGTACTTC.

The chain recombines TRBV5-1 with TRBJ2-2; D call uncertain. The CDR3 consists of 15 residues. The V end lost 1 base, the J end lost 4 bases, and 11 bases lay between the germline ends. Per the germline V gene, CDR1 is SGHRS and CDR2 is YFSETQ. The CDR3, as DNA: TGCGCCAGCAGCTTGTTCCAGCCGCCCACCGGGGAGCTGTTTTTT. Amino acid sequence: CASSLFQPPTGELFF.

The chain recombines TRBV7-2 with TRBJ2-7; the D is unclear. Trimming removed 1 base at V and 4 bases at J, with 14 bases between. Germline CDR1 and CDR2: SGHTA and FQGNSA. The CDR3 extends over 15 amino acids. CDR3 amino acids: CASSLVTSLVYEQYF. In DNA, the CDR3 is TGTGCCAGCAGCTTAGTCACCAGTCTGGTGTACGAGCAGTACTTC.

The J gene is TRBJ2-5, the V gene TRBV7-2; 11 positions match TRBD2. The CDR3 is made up of 15 amino acids. Germline CDR1 SGHTA, CDR2 FQGNSA. V shed 5 bases, J shed 4 bases, and the junction held 6 bases outside the gene matches. The CDR3 loop reads CASSELSGRVETQYF. The CDR3 DNA is TGTGCCAGCAGCGAACTTAGCGGGAGGGTAGAGACCCAGTACTTC.

The rearrangement uses TRBV28 and TRBJ2-7; D uncertain. CDR1 and CDR2 (germline): MDHEN, SYDVKM. V was clipped by 4 bases and J by 5 bases, with 6 bases between them. This CDR3 is built from 11 residues. CDR3 in amino acids: CASSSPDEQYF. Here the CDR3 DNA reads TGTGCCAGCAGTTCACCTGACGAGCAGTACTTC.

CDR3 in DNA: TGTGCCAGCAGCTTAGTAGCAGCGGGAGTGGCAGATACGCAGTATTTT. Its translation: CASSLVAAGVADTQYF. The gene calls are TRBV7-2 and TRBJ2-3; 8 bases are a match to TRBD2. This CDR3 comprises 16 residues. V shed 1 base, J shed 4 bases, and the junction held 7 bases outside the gene matches. Per the germline V gene, CDR1 is SGHTA and CDR2 is FQGNSA.

This clone showed up just once. The chain joins TRBV27 to TRBJ2-7; TRBD2 might be the D (5 bases). Germline V gene data show CDR1 as MNHEY and CDR2 as SMNVEV (reference sequence). CDR3 length equals 16 residues. V was shortened by 6 bases and J by 0 bases, with 18 bases between the two germline ends. In DNA, the CDR3 is TGTGCCAGCAGCATCCTACCGGGGAGTCGCTCCTACGAGCAGTACTTC. This gives the protein CASSILPGSRSYEQYF.

The rearrangement links TRBV19 to TRBJ2-5; TRBD2 matches 12 bases. After removal of 3 bases from V and 5 bases from J, the junction contained 7 bases not matched to a gene. The CDR3 contains 16 residues. Germline assignment: CDR1 LNHDA and CDR2 SQIVND (reference sequence). This CDR3 is CASSIGLAGLRETQYF. CDR3 bases: TGTGCCAGTAGTATCGGACTAGCGGGATTGAGGGAGACCCAGTACTTC.

The V and J genes are TRBV5-1 and TRBJ1-4; tentatively, D is TRBD1 (6 bases). From germline, CDR1 is SGHRS and CDR2 YFSETQ. Trimming cost V 0 bases and J 7 bases, with 10 bases left between them. The CDR3 contains 14 residues. This chain's CDR3 is CASSLAQGTEKLFF. Written as DNA, the CDR3 is TGCGCCAGCAGCTTGGCCCAGGGGACTGAAAAACTGTTTTTT.

This chain links TRBV5-1 with TRBJ2-7, with 11 bases matching TRBD2. Trimming at V came to 6 bases and at J to 3 bases, leaving 8 bases not matched to a gene. CDR1 SGHRS and CDR2 YFSETQ come from the germline V gene. CDR3 size: 15 residues. The CDR3 bases are TGCGCCAGCACCCTTAGCGGGAGGGCTGACTACGAGCAGTACTTC. Amino acid sequence: CASTLSGRADYEQYF.